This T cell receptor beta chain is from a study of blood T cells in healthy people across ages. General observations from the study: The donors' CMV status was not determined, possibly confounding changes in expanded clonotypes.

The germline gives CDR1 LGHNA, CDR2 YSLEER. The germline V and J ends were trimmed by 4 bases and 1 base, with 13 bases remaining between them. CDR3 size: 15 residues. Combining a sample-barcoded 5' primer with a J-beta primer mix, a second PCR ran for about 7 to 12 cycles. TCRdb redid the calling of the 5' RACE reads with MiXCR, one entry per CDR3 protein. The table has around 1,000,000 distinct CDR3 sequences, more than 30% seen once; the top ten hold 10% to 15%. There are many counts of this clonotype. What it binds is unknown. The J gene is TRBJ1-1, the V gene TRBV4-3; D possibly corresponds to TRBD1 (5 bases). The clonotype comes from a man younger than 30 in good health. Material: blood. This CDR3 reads CASSPSPQGNTEAFF. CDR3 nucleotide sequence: TGCGCCAGCAGCCCCTCCCCCCAGGGGAACACTGAAGCTTTCTTT.